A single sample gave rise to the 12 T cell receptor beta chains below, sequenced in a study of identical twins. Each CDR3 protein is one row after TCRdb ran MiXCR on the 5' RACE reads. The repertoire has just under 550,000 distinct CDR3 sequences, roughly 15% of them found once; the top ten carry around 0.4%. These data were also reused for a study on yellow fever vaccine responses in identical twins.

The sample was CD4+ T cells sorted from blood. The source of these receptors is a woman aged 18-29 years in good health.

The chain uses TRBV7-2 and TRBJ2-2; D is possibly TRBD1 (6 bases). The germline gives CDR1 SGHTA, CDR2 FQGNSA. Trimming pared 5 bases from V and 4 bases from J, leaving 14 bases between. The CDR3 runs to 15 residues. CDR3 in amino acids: CASSKRTESTGELFF. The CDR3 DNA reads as TGTGCCAGCAGCAAACGGACAGAGAGCACCGGGGAGCTGTTTTTT.

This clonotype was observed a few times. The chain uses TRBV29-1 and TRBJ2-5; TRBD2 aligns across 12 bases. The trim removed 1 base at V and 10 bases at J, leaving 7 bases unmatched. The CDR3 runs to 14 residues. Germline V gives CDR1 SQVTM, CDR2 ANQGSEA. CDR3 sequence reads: CSVEGRLAGDIQYF. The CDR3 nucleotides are TGCAGCGTTGAAGGGAGACTAGCGGGGGACATCCAGTACTTC.

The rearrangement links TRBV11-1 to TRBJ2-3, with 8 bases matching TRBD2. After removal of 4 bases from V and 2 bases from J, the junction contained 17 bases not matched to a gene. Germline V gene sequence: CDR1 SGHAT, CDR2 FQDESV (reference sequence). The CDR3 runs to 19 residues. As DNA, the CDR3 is TGTGCCAGCAGCTCACCCGGGAGGACTTCTAGCGGGCCCACAGATACGCAGTATTTT. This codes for CASSSPGRTSSGPTDTQYF. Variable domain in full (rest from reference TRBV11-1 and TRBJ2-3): EAEVAQSPRYKITEKSQAVAFWCDPISGHATLYWYRQILGQGPELLVQFQDESVVDDSQLPKDRFSAERLKGVDSTLKIQPAELGDSAMYLCASSSPGRTSSGPTDTQYFGPGTRLTVL.

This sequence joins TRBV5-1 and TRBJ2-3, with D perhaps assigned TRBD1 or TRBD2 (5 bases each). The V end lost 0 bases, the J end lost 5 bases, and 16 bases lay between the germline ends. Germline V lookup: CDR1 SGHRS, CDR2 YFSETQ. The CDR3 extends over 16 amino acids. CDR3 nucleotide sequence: TGCGCCAGCAGCTTGGCCGGGGCAGGGAAGTTAGATACGCAGTATTTT. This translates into CASSLAGAGKLDTQYF.

The CDR3 spells CASSSIGQLGYEQYF. The CDR3 DNA is TGTGCCAGCAGTTCTATCGGACAGCTGGGCTACGAGCAGTACTTC. The chain couples TRBV28 to TRBJ2-7; D may be TRBD1 (6 bases). V was trimmed by 4 bases and J by 3 bases, leaving 16 bases between them. Germline CDR1 is MDHEN and CDR2 is SYDVKM. There are 15 residues in the CDR3.

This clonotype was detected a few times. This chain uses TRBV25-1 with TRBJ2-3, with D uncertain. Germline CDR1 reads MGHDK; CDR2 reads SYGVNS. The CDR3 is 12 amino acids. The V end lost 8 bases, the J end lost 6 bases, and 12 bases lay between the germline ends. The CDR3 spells CASGLTSDTQYF. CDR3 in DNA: TGTGCCAGCGGGCTGACGTCGGATACGCAGTATTTT.

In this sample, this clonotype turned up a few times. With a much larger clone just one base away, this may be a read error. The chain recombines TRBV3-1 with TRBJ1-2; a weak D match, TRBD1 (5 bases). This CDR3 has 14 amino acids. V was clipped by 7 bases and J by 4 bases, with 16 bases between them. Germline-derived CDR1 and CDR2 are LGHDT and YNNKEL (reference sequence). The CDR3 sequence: CASTHTTAVYGYTF. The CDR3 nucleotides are TGTGCCAGCACCCACACGACAGCCGTCTATGGCTACACCTTC.

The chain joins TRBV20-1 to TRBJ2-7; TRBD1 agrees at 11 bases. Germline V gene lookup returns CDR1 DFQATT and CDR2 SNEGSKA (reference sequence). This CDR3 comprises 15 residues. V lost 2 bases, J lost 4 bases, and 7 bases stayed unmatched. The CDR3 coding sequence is TGCAGTGCTAGAAAACTTGGGACAGGGGGGTACGAGCAGTACTTC. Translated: CSARKLGTGGYEQYF.

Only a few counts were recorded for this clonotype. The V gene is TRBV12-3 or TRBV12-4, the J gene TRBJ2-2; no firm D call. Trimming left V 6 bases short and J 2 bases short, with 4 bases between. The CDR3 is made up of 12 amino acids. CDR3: CASRFNTGELFF. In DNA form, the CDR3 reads TGTGCCAGCAGGTTTAACACCGGGGAGCTGTTTTTT.

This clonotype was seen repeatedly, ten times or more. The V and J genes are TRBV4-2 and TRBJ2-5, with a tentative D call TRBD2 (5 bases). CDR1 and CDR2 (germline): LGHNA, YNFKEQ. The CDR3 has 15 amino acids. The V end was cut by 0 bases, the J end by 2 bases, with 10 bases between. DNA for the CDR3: TGTGCCAGCAGCCAAGATCGAGGGAATCAAGAGACCCAGTACTTC. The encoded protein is CASSQDRGNQETQYF.

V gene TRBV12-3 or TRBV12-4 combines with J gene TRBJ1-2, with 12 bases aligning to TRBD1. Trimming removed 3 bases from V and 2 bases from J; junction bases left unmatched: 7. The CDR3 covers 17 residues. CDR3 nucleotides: TGTGCCAGCAGTTTTAGCAGTGGGACAGGGGGCAACTATGGCTACACCTTC. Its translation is CASSFSSGTGGNYGYTF.

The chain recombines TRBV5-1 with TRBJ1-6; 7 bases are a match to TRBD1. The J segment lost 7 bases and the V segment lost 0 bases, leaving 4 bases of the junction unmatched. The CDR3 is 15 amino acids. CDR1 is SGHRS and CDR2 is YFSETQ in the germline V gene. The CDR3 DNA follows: TGCGCCAGCAGCTTGGTGGCAGGGGGGAATTCACCCCTCCACTTT. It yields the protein CASSLVAGGNSPLHF.